This TCR beta chain derives from a study of blood T cell repertoires in COVID-19. Study overall: Acute and convalescent COVID-19 specimens originated in the United States, Italy and Spain. In each case, the material was cDNA or gDNA derived from T cells, B-cell-depleted T cells, or PBMCs.

CDR1 LNHDA and CDR2 SQIVND come from the germline V gene (reference sequence). CDR3 length equals 15 residues. Trimming took off 3 bases at V and 1 base at J, with 11 bases between the two ends. As processed by the authors: Estimates of nucleated cell counts were drawn from the amplification of reference gene primers. The assay was immunoSEQ multiplex PCR, and TCRdb's table has in-frame clones only and misses some. V and J calls and clone size are given by that table; D and trimming were obtained from the DNA. The data contain nearly 350,000 clones, under 95% of them singletons. The chain has TRBV19 and TRBJ2-3; D is unclear. Input material: peripheral blood. The origin of this receptor is a woman between 18 and 29 years old who had recovered from COVID-19. As DNA, the CDR3 is TGTGCCAGTAGTATTAGAGGAGTGGGCACAGATACGCAGTATTTT. The encoded protein is CASSIRGVGTDTQYF.